This paragraph covers one T cell receptor (beta chain) sequence. The antigen is undetermined. The data derive from a study of cytomegalovirus exposure and HLA in healthy donors. Study findings and constraints: Researchers catalogued around 150 TCR beta chains as cytomegalovirus-associated. Researchers reported that three CMV-associated chains were confirmed in vitro as CMV antigen-specific. According to reports, the classifier identified cytomegalovirus status with high specificity and sensitivity. In a later analysis, first-cohort TCR clusters were found to tend to co-occur in the approximately 120 validation repertoires.

Trimming stripped 0 bases from V and 0 bases from J, with 7 bases between. The CDR3 spans 15 residues. Germline CDR1 is SGHNT and CDR2 is YENEEA. TCRdb keeps only in-frame clones here, not all; method: immunoSEQ multiplex PCR. The sample holds some 170,000 clones, 86% seen once. This clonotype was sampled from a man aged 25-45 years in good health and CMV-seropositive. Sequences were obtained from PBMCs. J is TRBJ2-3 and V is TRBV11-3; no reliable D call. This chain's CDR3 is CASSLDFTSTDTQYF. The CDR3 region has the DNA TGTGCCAGCAGCTTAGATTTTACGAGCACAGATACGCAGTATTTT.